Described below is a single T cell receptor beta chain sequence and its context. This sample is drawn from a study of T cell responses to AZD1222 COVID-19 vaccine. Produced via immunoSEQ multiplex PCR; TCRdb's table is partial and in-frame only. Altogether some 130,000 clones are present, around nine tenths being singletons, with the ten largest covering approximately 6.8%. Germline CDR1 GTSNPN, CDR2 SVGIG (reference sequence). There are 13 residues in the CDR3. V gave up 5 bases and J gave up 6 bases; unmatched junction bases: 9. The receptor's source is an adult in good health. The sample consisted of peripheral blood, taken on day 0 of AZD1222 vaccination. The genes are TRBV30 and TRBJ1-2; TRBD1 matches at 7 bases. The CDR3 sequence is CAWSLAQGDGYTF. CDR3 coding DNA: TGTGCCTGGTCTCTAGCCCAGGGGGATGGCTACACCTTC.